The 11 T cell receptor beta chains below come from one sample, sequenced in a study of PD-L1 blockade in urothelial cancer. Measured with immunoSEQ multiplex PCR; TCRdb has only the in-frame clones, and not every one. Of 70,000 to 95,000 clones in the sample, more than 70% are singletons; the top ten hold 0.97%. Time point reported: pretreatment peripheral blood. This specimen was PBMCs, taken around atezolizumab (anti-PD-L1) treatment. These receptors were collected from a woman of 80 years or more with urothelial cancer.

The V gene is TRBV28, the J gene TRBJ1-2; D unclear. This CDR3 comprises 13 residues. Germline loops: CDR1 MDHEN, CDR2 SYDVKM. Trimming took 4 bases from V and 8 from J, leaving 14 bases between them. The CDR3 coding sequence is TGTGCCAGCAGTTCAGACATGCCTTCGGGCTACACCTTC. The encoded protein is CASSSDMPSGYTF.

The genes are TRBV7-3 and TRBJ1-1, with a possible D match to TRBD1 (6 bases). The CDR3 consists of 13 residues. Germline loops: CDR1 SGHTA, CDR2 FQGTGA. With 5 bases removed from V and 14 bases from J, the gap between germline ends came to 21 bases. CDR3: CASSLDRSGPNFF. In DNA form, the CDR3 reads TGTGCCAGCAGCCTCGACAGGTCCGGCCCGAACTTCTTT.

The genes are TRBV5-4 and TRBJ2-1; 9 bases fit TRBD2. V lost 2 bases to trimming and J lost 4 bases; unmatched junction nucleotides: 4. The CDR3 has 15 amino acids. CDR1 and CDR2 from the germline V gene are SGHNT and YYREEE (reference sequence). The CDR3 protein is CASSFRLADYNEQFF. The CDR3 nucleotides are TGTGCCAGCAGCTTTAGACTAGCGGATTACAATGAGCAGTTCTTC. The full variable domain, completed using reference TRBV5-4 and TRBJ2-1, is ETGVTQSPTHLIKTRGQQVTLRCSSQSGHNTVSWYQQALGQGPQFIFQYYREEENGRGNFPPRFSGLQFPNYSSELNVNALELDDSALYLCASSFRLADYNEQFFGPGTRLTVL.

This clone has only one observation. The DNA for the CDR3 is TGTGCCAGCAGTGAGCAGAGGCGAGCTTTCTTT. Amino acids: CASSEQRRAFF. The V and J genes are TRBV2 and TRBJ1-1; D unclear. The germline V and J ends were trimmed by 3 bases and 10 bases, with 9 bases remaining between them. CDR3 length: 11 residues. Germline CDR1 is SNHLY and CDR2 is FYNNEI.

This clone was seen once. The chain has TRBV9 and TRBJ1-1; D is uncertain. Trimming pared 0 bases from V and 2 bases from J, leaving 8 bases between. CDR1 and CDR2 from the germline V gene are SGDLS and YYNGEE. The CDR3 totals 14 residues. In DNA form, the CDR3 reads TGTGCCAGCAGCGTAGAACAGCTTAACACTGAAGCTTTCTTT. Translation: CASSVEQLNTEAFF.

This clone was found a few times. The genes are TRBV2 and TRBJ1-1; 7 bases match TRBD1. Trimming cost V 3 bases and J 6 bases; bases outside gene matches: 10. From germline, CDR1 is SNHLY and CDR2 FYNNEI. CDR3 length: 15 residues. Here the CDR3 DNA reads TGTGCCAGCAGTGAGGGGGGAAGACAGGGTGCTGAAGCTTTCTTT. Amino acids: CASSEGGRQGAEAFF.

The chain recombines TRBV19 with TRBJ2-1, with 8 bases matching TRBD2. Germline-derived CDR1 and CDR2 are LNHDA and SQIVND (reference sequence). The CDR3 length is 13 residues. Trimming removed 4 bases from V and 6 bases from J; junction bases left unmatched: 2. The CDR3 loop is CASSKRETNEQFF. As DNA, the CDR3 is TGTGCCAGTAGTAAGCGGGAGACCAATGAGCAGTTCTTC.

This clone was seen once. In DNA form, the CDR3 reads TGCGCCAGCAGCCGGGACAACCTAAATCAGCCCCAGCATTTT. It specifies CASSRDNLNQPQHF. This sequence joins TRBV5-1 and TRBJ1-5, with a weak D call TRBD1 (6 bases). Germline CDR1 SGHRS, CDR2 YFSETQ. The CDR3 is 14 amino acids. V lost 4 bases and J 4 bases, leaving 12 bases between the germline ends.

This chain joins TRBV6-5 and TRBJ1-2; D may be TRBD1 (5 bases). This CDR3 is 15 amino acids long. Per the germline V gene, CDR1 is MNHEY and CDR2 is SVGAGI. The ends were cut back, 5 bases at V and 3 bases at J, with 16 bases in the middle. CDR3 amino acids: CASSTGAGRDYGYTF. CDR3 in DNA: TGTGCCAGCAGTACTGGGGCAGGTCGGGACTATGGCTACACCTTC.

The V gene is TRBV7-9, the J gene TRBJ2-7, with 10 bases fitting TRBD1. The V gene's germline CDR1 is SEHNR and CDR2 FQNEAQ (reference sequence). Trimming took 3 bases from V and 7 from J; bases not matched to a gene: 12. This CDR3 spans 16 amino acids. The CDR3 protein is CASSFTDGQGVREQYF. CDR3 bases: TGTGCCAGCAGCTTCACGGATGGACAGGGGGTCAGAGAGCAGTACTTC.

The rearrangement uses TRBV10-2 and TRBJ2-7, with D perhaps TRBD2 (6 bases). Trimming cost V 8 bases and J 4 bases, with 15 bases left between them. Germline CDR1 is WSHSY and CDR2 is SAAADI. CDR3 size: 13 residues. CDR3 nucleotides: TGCGCCAGCCGAGTCGGAGGGAATTACGAGCAGTACTTC. As protein: CASRVGGNYEQYF.